This TCR beta chain appears in the sequencing data of a study of OX40 agonist ivuxolimab in advanced cancers. The CDR3 sequence is 16 residues long. Germline loops: CDR1 LNHDA, CDR2 SQIVND (reference sequence). Deletions cut 3 bases from V and 5 bases from J, with 17 bases between. Only in-frame clones appear in the TCRdb table, and some are missing; sequencing was by immunoSEQ multiplex PCR. The sample holds about 25,000 clones; approximately 91% are singletons and the top ten take 45% to 50%. The sequences come from CD4+ or CD8+ T cells sorted from blood, collected in a trial of the OX40 agonist ivuxolimab. The origin of this receptor is an adult with an advanced solid tumor such as melanoma, head and neck, liver or kidney cancer. The rearrangement links TRBV19 to TRBJ1-5; D not resolved. The CDR3 sequence is CASSIGPRAPDQPQHF. CDR3 bases: TGTGCCAGTAGTATTGGACCAAGGGCGCCTGATCAGCCCCAGCATTTT.